The present T cell receptor beta chain was sequenced within a study of blood T cell repertoires in COVID-19. For the study at large: COVID-19 samples collected from the United States, Italy and Spain covered acute and convalescent phases. Nucleic acid was either cDNA or gDNA, and it came from T cells, B-cell-depleted T cells, or PBMCs.

This CDR3 is 12 amino acids long. Germline assignment: CDR1 SEHNR and CDR2 FQNEAQ (reference sequence). Between the trimmed V and J ends, which lost 2 bases and 3 bases, there was a span of 5 bases. Authors' analysis steps: Reference gene primer amplification in the assay estimated nucleated cell counts. TCRdb's copy holds only in-frame clones and misses some; the assay was immunoSEQ multiplex PCR. That table furnishes V, J and clone size, whereas the DNA furnished D and trimming. The data hold 70,000 or so clones, with around 84% observed a single time. The sample was peripheral blood. This TCR was sampled from a man aged 50 to 60 with acute or convalescent COVID-19. The chain carries TRBV7-9 and TRBJ2-7; no firm D call. DNA of the CDR3: TGTGCCAGCAGCTTATTCAGCTACGAGCAGTACTTC. Translating gives CASSLFSYEQYF.